The present TCR beta chain was sequenced within a study of blood T cells in healthy people across ages. Study at large: Researchers report that template switching captured about one barcoded beta molecule per two T cells.

A remark on this clonotype: This may arise from a read error, as a much more abundant clone is one base away. The conserved phenylalanine or tryptophan is not found at the CDR3 terminus, so this likely reflects a read error.

With a J-beta primer mix and a sample-barcoded 5' primer, a second PCR ran 7 to 11 cycles. Each cDNA molecule was tagged by a template-switch adaptor with 12 random nucleotides. TCRdb itself ran the 5' RACE reads through MiXCR, one entry per CDR3 protein. Here the sample spans over 300,000 distinct CDR3 sequences, 52% being singletons. V was clipped by 2 bases and J by 8 bases, with 12 bases between them. The CDR3 runs 12 residues. Germline values: CDR1 SQVTM, CDR2 ANQGSEA. This clonotype originated in a man aged 55 to 70 in good health. Material for sequencing was blood. The genes are TRBV29-1 and TRBJ1-2; D remains ambiguous. The CDR3 region has the DNA TGCAGCGTTGAAATTAGTGGGTGGGGCTACACCCTC. Translation gives CSVEISGWGYTL.